The 26 T cell receptor beta chains in this list originate from one sample, sequenced in a study of blood T cell repertoires in COVID-19. Some clones are missing from TCRdb's copy, which holds only in-frame ones; the method was immunoSEQ multiplex PCR. The data hold roughly 30,000 clones, with roughly nine tenths observed a single time. The sample taken for sequencing was peripheral blood. The receptor set was obtained from a human donor in a cohort sampled during active COVID-19.

This chain connects TRBV6-2 or TRBV6-3 to TRBJ1-1; a weak D match, TRBD1 (6 bases). Germline V gene lookup returns CDR1 MNHEY and CDR2 SVGEGT. V lost 5 bases to trimming and J lost 1 base, with 17 bases between them. This CDR3 has 16 amino acids. Here the CDR3 reads CASSLFRGLGNTEAFF. The CDR3 bases are TGTGCCAGCAGTCTATTCAGGGGTTTAGGGAACACTGAAGCTTTCTTT.

This clone appeared once. J is TRBJ1-3 and V is TRBV4-3; 8 nucleotides agree with TRBD1. Trimming removed 4 bases from V and 7 bases from J; junction bases left unmatched: 6. CDR3 length equals 14 residues. The V gene's germline CDR1 is LGHNA and CDR2 YSLEER. The CDR3 DNA is TGCGCCAGCAGCCTCTCGGACAGGGCTAACACCATATATTTT. This translates into CASSLSDRANTIYF.

This chain connects TRBV7-2 to TRBJ1-4, with D uncertain. Germline assignment: CDR1 SGHTA and CDR2 FQGNSA. Between the trimmed V and J ends, which lost 5 bases and 10 bases, there was a span of 17 bases. This CDR3 region has 14 residues. CDR3 nucleotide sequence: TGTGCCAGCAGCCCCGACACGGGATCAAGAAAACTGTTTTTT. Encoded protein: CASSPDTGSRKLFF.

This clone appeared a single time. The chain links TRBV7-9 to TRBJ2-1, with D possibly matching TRBD2 (5 bases). The V end lost 5 bases, the J end lost 4 bases, and 18 bases lay between the germline ends. Germline lookup yields CDR1 SEHNR and CDR2 FQNEAQ (reference sequence). This CDR3 is built from 16 residues. CDR3 bases: TGTGCCAGCAGCCTTAGCTCCGGACTTCTTTACAATGAGCAGTTCTTC. This encodes CASSLSSGLLYNEQFF. The whole variable domain, remainder taken from reference TRBV7-9 and TRBJ2-1, is DTGVSQNPRHKITKRGQNVTFRCDPISEHNRLYWYRQTLGQGPEFLTYFQNEAQLEKSRLLSDRFSAERPKGSFSTLEIQRTEQGDSAMYLCASSLSSGLLYNEQFFGPGTRLTVL.

This clone was observed a few times. The chain recombines TRBV11-2 with TRBJ2-7, with D perhaps matching TRBD2 (6 bases). The CDR3 has 15 amino acids. V gave up 3 bases and J gave up 2 bases, with 14 bases separating them. The germline gives CDR1 SGHAT, CDR2 FQNNGV. In nucleotides, the CDR3 is TGTGCCAGCAGCTTTCGGGAGCTTCTAACCTACGAGCAGTACTTC. This gives the protein CASSFRELLTYEQYF.

The genes are TRBV7-9 and TRBJ2-5; D is unresolved. Germline V lookup: CDR1 SEHNR, CDR2 FQNEAQ (reference sequence). The V and J ends lost 2 bases and 5 bases respectively, with 12 bases between them. This CDR3 spans 14 amino acids. Here the CDR3 reads CASSLPVTGETQYF. The CDR3 nucleotides read TGTGCCAGCAGCTTACCGGTGACTGGTGAGACCCAGTACTTC.

V usage is TRBV5-1 and J usage is TRBJ1-2, with 8 bases identical to TRBD1. Germline CDR1 is SGHRS and CDR2 is YFSETQ. The V gene end was trimmed by 0 bases and the J gene end by 10 bases; junction bases not matched to a gene: 8. CDR3 length: 14 residues. The CDR3 sequence: CASSLEPVQGVYTF. CDR3 DNA sequence: TGCGCCAGCAGCTTGGAGCCCGTACAGGGGGTCTACACCTTC.

This chain uses TRBV3-1 (or the pseudogene TRBV3-2) with TRBJ1-1; D gene unclear. CDR1 is LGHDT, CDR2 YNNKEL, per germline (reference sequence). The CDR3 length is 11 residues. The germline V and J ends were trimmed by 2 bases and 6 bases, with 4 bases remaining between them. CDR3: CASSQFAEAFF. For the CDR3, the DNA is TGTGCCAGCAGCCAATTCGCTGAAGCTTTCTTT.

The chain uses TRBV10-3 and TRBJ2-7; D possibly corresponds to TRBD1 (5 bases). The CDR3 is 13 amino acids. Germline V gene sequence: CDR1 ENHRY, CDR2 SYGVKD. V was shortened by 10 bases and J by 0 bases, with 13 bases between the two germline ends. The CDR3 nucleotides read TGTGCCACTCAGGGTACGGGCTCCTACGAGCAGTACTTC. This translates into CATQGTGSYEQYF.

The chain joins TRBV14 to TRBJ2-7, with 9 bases lining up with TRBD2. CDR3 length equals 15 residues. Germline assignment: CDR1 SGHDN and CDR2 FVKESK. V was pared by 1 base and J by 0 bases, with 1 base of the junction left unmatched. The CDR3 protein is CASSQVAGVSYEQYF. CDR3 DNA: TGTGCCAGCAGCCAAGTAGCGGGAGTCTCCTACGAGCAGTACTTC.

V gene TRBV6-5 combines with J gene TRBJ1-2, with D possibly TRBD1 on 6 matching bases. CDR1 is MNHEY and CDR2 is SVGAGI in the germline V gene. CDR3 length: 15 amino acids. V was cut by 0 bases and J by 8 bases, with 16 bases left in between. CDR3 DNA sequence: TGTGCCAGCAGTTACTCTCCAGGGGACGCTACAGGCTACACCTTC. It specifies CASSYSPGDATGYTF.

Only a few counts were recorded for this clone. The chain is built from TRBV5-5 and TRBJ1-5; D gene uncertain. The CDR3 sequence is 16 residues long. In germline, CDR1 is SGHKS, CDR2 YYEKEE (reference sequence). The germline V and J ends were trimmed by 4 bases and 0 bases, with 14 bases remaining between them. CDR3 in amino acids: CASSEHLSYSNQPQHF. CDR3 sequence (DNA): TGTGCCAGCAGCGAGCACCTATCCTATAGCAATCAGCCCCAGCATTTT.

The CDR3 reads CASSYSMGEAAEKLFF. CDR3 sequence (DNA): TGTGCCAGCAGTTACTCGATGGGTGAGGCTGCTGAAAAACTGTTTTTT. The chain is built from TRBV6-5 and TRBJ1-4, with no clear D. V was pared by 0 bases and J by 7 bases, with 15 bases between. Looked up from germline, CDR1 is MNHEY and CDR2 is SVGAGI. This CDR3 comprises 16 residues.

The chain uses TRBV3-1 (or the pseudogene TRBV3-2) and TRBJ2-3; TRBD1 agrees at 10 bases. The V gene end was trimmed by 4 bases and the J gene end by 2 bases; junction bases not matched to a gene: 6. CDR1 and CDR2 (germline): LGHDT, YNNKEL (reference sequence). The CDR3 covers 16 residues. Written as DNA, the CDR3 is TGTGCCAGCAGCCTCCCGGGACAGGGGACCACAGATACGCAGTATTTT. Protein product: CASSLPGQGTTDTQYF.

The CDR3, as DNA: TGTGCCAGCAGGACAGGAGCCTCTGGAAACACCATATATTTT. It encodes CASRTGASGNTIYF. The chain recombines TRBV2 with TRBJ1-3; the D gene is possibly TRBD1 (6 bases). V was clipped by 6 bases and J by 0 bases, with 9 bases between them. This CDR3 region has 14 residues. Germline CDR1 and CDR2: SNHLY and FYNNEI.

Only a few counts were recorded for this clone. The chain couples TRBV7-2 to TRBJ1-2, with D uncertain. Germline-derived CDR1 and CDR2 are SGHTA and FQGNSA. Trimming left V 2 bases short and J 4 bases short, with 8 bases between. This CDR3 is built from 13 residues. The CDR3 sequence is CASSLLTAYGYTF. The CDR3 DNA follows: TGTGCCAGCAGCTTACTCACAGCCTATGGCTACACCTTC.

This chain uses TRBV5-1 with TRBJ1-1, with D perhaps matching TRBD1 (6 bases). Trimming shortened V by 5 bases and J by 4 bases, and 12 bases separated the two germline ends. The CDR3 is made up of 13 amino acids. The germline gives CDR1 SGHRS, CDR2 YFSETQ. The CDR3 region is CASRKGGSTEAFF. The DNA for the CDR3 is TGCGCCAGCAGGAAGGGGGGGAGCACTGAAGCTTTCTTT.

V usage is TRBV9 and J usage is TRBJ2-1; 10 bases line up with TRBD2. The CDR3 is made up of 14 amino acids. Germline V CDR1 and CDR2: SGDLS, YYNGEE. Trimming cost V 2 bases and J 6 bases; bases outside gene matches: 2. The CDR3 DNA reads TGTGCCAGCAGCGTGGAGCGGGGGGGCAATGAGCAGTTCTTC. Protein product: CASSVERGGNEQFF.

The J gene is TRBJ2-1, the V gene TRBV4-3; possible D gene TRBD1, 5 bases. V shed 6 bases and J shed 7 bases, with 25 bases lying between them. The germline CDR1 and CDR2 sequences are LGHNA and YSLEER. This CDR3 is built from 17 residues. CDR3 bases: TGCGCCAGCAGTTTTATTGCCGACGCCCTTAGGGGAAATGAGCAGTTCTTC. Protein product: CASSFIADALRGNEQFF.

V usage is TRBV13 and J usage is TRBJ1-1, with 9 positions matching TRBD1. This CDR3 is built from 18 residues. With V trimmed by 4 bases and J by 5 bases, 17 bases remained unmatched. Germline V gene sequence: CDR1 PRHDT, CDR2 FYEKMQ (reference sequence). DNA for the CDR3: TGTGCCAGCAGCTCCTGGACAGGGGCCAGGGATTTTCATACTGAAGCTTTCTTT. This translates into CASSSWTGARDFHTEAFF. The whole variable domain, remainder taken from reference TRBV13 and TRBJ1-1, is AAGVIQSPRHLIKEKRETATLKCYPIPRHDTVYWYQQGPGQDPQFLISFYEKMQSDKGSIPDRFSAQQFSDYHSELNMSSLELGDSALYFCASSSWTGARDFHTEAFFGQGTRLTVV.

The gene calls are TRBV2 and TRBJ2-3; perhaps TRBD1 as D (6 bases). From germline, CDR1 is SNHLY and CDR2 FYNNEI. The CDR3 is 14 residues long. Trimming removed 4 bases from V and 2 bases from J, with 10 bases in between. CDR3 nucleotides: TGTGCCAGCAGTGGACAGGTCTTCACAGATACGCAGTATTTT. Encoded protein: CASSGQVFTDTQYF.

A single count supports this clone. V usage is TRBV24-1 and J usage is TRBJ1-2; D is unclear. Germline CDR1 KGHDR, CDR2 SFDVKD. V was clipped by 2 bases and J by 3 bases, with 9 bases between them. This CDR3 comprises 14 residues. The chain's CDR3 is CATSDSARHYGYTF. CDR3 nucleotides: TGTGCCACCAGTGATTCGGCCAGGCACTATGGCTACACCTTC.

This chain connects TRBV3-1 (or the pseudogene TRBV3-2) to TRBJ1-4; D remains unclear. The germline V gene has CDR1 LGHDT and CDR2 YNNKEL (reference sequence). This CDR3 is 11 amino acids long. V was trimmed by 4 bases and J by 5 bases, leaving 2 bases between them. The CDR3 protein is CASSPNEKLFF. The CDR3 coding sequence is TGTGCCAGCAGCCCGAATGAAAAACTGTTTTTT.

The chain employs TRBV10-3 and TRBJ2-3, with TRBD2 matching 8 bases. Germline CDR1 is ENHRY and CDR2 is SYGVKD. There are 16 residues in the CDR3. The junction had 5 bases not matched to a gene; V was cut back by 1 base and J by 2 bases. CDR3 sequence: CAISEFERGFTDTQYF. The CDR3 coding sequence is TGTGCCATCAGTGAGTTCGAGCGGGGGTTCACAGATACGCAGTATTTT.

This clone was recorded once. V gene TRBV7-2 combines with J gene TRBJ2-3; D possibly corresponds to TRBD2 (5 bases). Germline V lookup: CDR1 SGHTA, CDR2 FQGNSA. The CDR3 loop spans 16 amino acids. The V end was cut by 3 bases, the J end by 4 bases, with 17 bases between. The chain's CDR3 is CASSFVAGDLADTQYF. Here the CDR3 DNA reads TGTGCCAGCAGCTTTGTGGCGGGTGACCTCGCAGATACGCAGTATTTT.

This chain joins TRBV18 and TRBJ2-7; D perhaps matches TRBD2 (6 bases). The germline CDR1 and CDR2 sequences are KGHSH and LQKENI. V was shortened by 6 bases and J by 11 bases, with 17 bases between the two germline ends. CDR3 length: 12 residues. The CDR3 loop is CASSNLGGREYF. The CDR3 DNA is TGTGCCAGCTCCAACCTGGGGGGTCGTGAGTACTTC.